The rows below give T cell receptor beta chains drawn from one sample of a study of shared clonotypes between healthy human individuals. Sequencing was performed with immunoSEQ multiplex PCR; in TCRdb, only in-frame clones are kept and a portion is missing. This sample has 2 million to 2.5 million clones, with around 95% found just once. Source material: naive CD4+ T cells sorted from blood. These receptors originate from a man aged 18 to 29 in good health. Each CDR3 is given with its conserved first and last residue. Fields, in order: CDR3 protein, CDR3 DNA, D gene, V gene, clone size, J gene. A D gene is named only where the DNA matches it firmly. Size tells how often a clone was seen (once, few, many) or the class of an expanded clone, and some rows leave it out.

cdr3_aa: CASSETSGGARNIQYF; cdr3_nt: TGTGCCAGCAGCGAAACTAGCGGGGGGGCTAGGAACATTCAGTACTTC; d_call: TRBD2; v_call: TRBV7-2; clone_size: .; j_call: TRBJ2-4
cdr3_aa: CASNRGQEMNTEAFF; cdr3_nt: TGTGCCAGCAATCGGGGACAGGAGATGAACACTGAAGCTTTCTTT; d_call: TRBD1; v_call: TRBV6-6; clone_size: .; j_call: TRBJ1-1
cdr3_aa: CASSPLAGGNEQYF; cdr3_nt: TGTGCCAGCAGCCCTCTAGCGGGAGGAAACGAGCAGTACTTC; d_call: TRBD2; v_call: TRBV7-2; clone_size: .; j_call: TRBJ2-7
cdr3_aa: CASSLDLGQVVSPLHF; cdr3_nt: TGTGCCAGCAGCTTGGACCTAGGACAGGTAGTTTCACCCCTCCACTTT; d_call: TRBD1; v_call: TRBV5-6; clone_size: .; j_call: TRBJ1-6
cdr3_aa: CASDRDGANTGELFF; cdr3_nt: TGCGCCAGCGACCGGGACGGCGCGAACACCGGGGAGCTGTTTTTT; d_call: .; v_call: TRBV5-1; clone_size: .; j_call: TRBJ2-2
cdr3_aa: CASRPDRNTGELFF; cdr3_nt: TGCGCCAGCAGACCGGACAGGAACACCGGGGAGCTGTTTTTT; d_call: .; v_call: TRBV5-1; clone_size: .; j_call: TRBJ2-2
cdr3_aa: CASSLSRDSRKFF; cdr3_nt: TGTGCCAGCAGCTTATCGAGGGACAGCCGAAAGTTCTTC; d_call: TRBD1; v_call: TRBV7-9; clone_size: once; j_call: TRBJ2-1
cdr3_aa: CASSSLPQPGREKLFF; cdr3_nt: TGCGCCAGCAGCTCCCTACCCCAACCCGGACGGGAAAAACTGTTTTTT; d_call: .; v_call: TRBV5-1; clone_size: .; j_call: TRBJ1-4
cdr3_aa: CASSLVPSRYTGELFF; cdr3_nt: TGTGCCAGCAGCTTAGTTCCTAGCAGATACACCGGGGAGCTGTTTTTT; d_call: .; v_call: TRBV7-2; clone_size: .; j_call: TRBJ2-2
cdr3_aa: CASSLAGTGPQETQYF; cdr3_nt: TGTGCCAGCAGCTTAGCGGGGACAGGACCCCAAGAGACCCAGTACTTC; d_call: TRBD1; v_call: TRBV7-9; clone_size: .; j_call: TRBJ2-5
cdr3_aa: CASSLVALGDTQYF; cdr3_nt: TGTGCCAGCAGCTTAGTTGCGTTGGGGGATACGCAGTATTTT; d_call: .; v_call: TRBV7-2; clone_size: once; j_call: TRBJ2-3
cdr3_aa: CAWSVRTANTEAFF; cdr3_nt: TGTGCCTGGAGTGTTCGGACAGCGAACACTGAAGCTTTCTTT; d_call: .; v_call: TRBV30; clone_size: .; j_call: TRBJ1-1
cdr3_aa: CAITRDRVNSPLHF; cdr3_nt: TGTGCCATTACGAGAGACAGGGTCAATTCACCCCTCCACTTT; d_call: TRBD1; v_call: TRBV10-3; clone_size: once; j_call: TRBJ1-6
cdr3_aa: CASSVSGNSYNEQFF; cdr3_nt: TGTGCCAGCAGCGTATCGGGCAATTCCTACAATGAGCAGTTCTTC; d_call: .; v_call: TRBV9; clone_size: .; j_call: TRBJ2-1
cdr3_aa: CASSLVGYGYTF; cdr3_nt: TGTGCCAGCAGCTTGGTAGGCTATGGCTACACCTTC; d_call: .; v_call: TRBV5-6; clone_size: .; j_call: TRBJ1-2
cdr3_aa: CASSLAGTGGNQPQHF; cdr3_nt: TGCGCCAGCAGCTTGGCCGGGACAGGGGGAAATCAGCCCCAGCATTTT; d_call: TRBD1; v_call: TRBV5-1; clone_size: .; j_call: TRBJ1-5
cdr3_aa: CASSLDDRVEYGYTF; cdr3_nt: TGTGCCAGCAGCTTGGACGACAGGGTCGAATATGGCTACACCTTC; d_call: TRBD1; v_call: TRBV5-5; clone_size: .; j_call: TRBJ1-2
cdr3_aa: CASSPAGGISNQPQHF; cdr3_nt: TGTGCCAGCTCACCAGCGGGCGGGATTAGCAATCAGCCCCAGCATTTT; d_call: .; v_call: TRBV18; clone_size: .; j_call: TRBJ1-5
cdr3_aa: CASSKTAGGTDTQYF; cdr3_nt: TGTGCCAGCAGTAAAACGGCAGGGGGAACAGATACGCAGTATTTT; d_call: TRBD1; v_call: TRBV25-1; clone_size: .; j_call: TRBJ2-3
cdr3_aa: CASSSTGNYGYTF; cdr3_nt: TGCGCCAGCAGCTCGACAGGAAACTATGGCTACACCTTC; d_call: .; v_call: TRBV5-1; clone_size: once; j_call: TRBJ1-2
cdr3_aa: CASSEEWDTQYF; cdr3_nt: TGTGCCAGCAGTGAAGAGTGGGATACGCAGTATTTT; d_call: .; v_call: TRBV2; clone_size: .; j_call: TRBJ2-3
cdr3_aa: CASSLLGGPYSNQPQHF; cdr3_nt: TGTGCCAGCAGTTTATTGGGCGGACCATATAGCAATCAGCCCCAGCATTTT; d_call: .; v_call: TRBV27; clone_size: .; j_call: TRBJ1-5
cdr3_aa: CASSKGGRADTDTQYF; cdr3_nt: TGTGCCAGCAGCAAGGGCGGGAGGGCCGACACAGATACGCAGTATTTT; d_call: TRBD2; v_call: TRBV5-4; clone_size: once; j_call: TRBJ2-3
cdr3_aa: CASSYSGGATNTQYF; cdr3_nt: TGTGCCAGCAGTTATAGCGGGGGGGCGACGAATACGCAGTATTTT; d_call: TRBD2; v_call: TRBV6-5; clone_size: .; j_call: TRBJ2-3
cdr3_aa: CASSLVPGSYEQYF; cdr3_nt: TGTGCCAGCAGCTTGGTTCCAGGGAGCTACGAGCAGTACTTC; d_call: .; v_call: TRBV5-6; clone_size: .; j_call: TRBJ2-7
cdr3_aa: CASSPSGVGDTIYF; cdr3_nt: TGCGCCAGCAGCCCATCGGGGGTAGGGGACACCATATATTTT; d_call: .; v_call: TRBV5-1; clone_size: .; j_call: TRBJ1-3
cdr3_aa: CASSLLAGSRPDTQYF; cdr3_nt: TGTGCCAGCAGCTTACTAGCGGGGAGCCGCCCGGATACGCAGTATTTT; d_call: TRBD2; v_call: TRBV7-3; clone_size: once; j_call: TRBJ2-3
cdr3_aa: CASSLRENEQFF; cdr3_nt: TGTGCCAGCAGTTTGCGTGAAAATGAGCAGTTCTTC; d_call: .; v_call: TRBV28; clone_size: .; j_call: TRBJ2-1
cdr3_aa: CASSRTGTLNYGYTF; cdr3_nt: TGTGCCAGCAGCAGGACAGGGACTCTAAACTATGGCTACACCTTC; d_call: TRBD1; v_call: TRBV5-4; clone_size: .; j_call: TRBJ1-2
cdr3_aa: CAISPSGATSTDTQYF; cdr3_nt: TGTGCCATCAGTCCTAGCGGGGCTACTAGCACAGATACGCAGTATTTT; d_call: TRBD2; v_call: TRBV10-3; clone_size: .; j_call: TRBJ2-3
cdr3_aa: CASSVTASIQETQYF; cdr3_nt: TGTGCCAGCAGCGTTACAGCAAGCATCCAAGAGACCCAGTACTTC; d_call: .; v_call: TRBV9; clone_size: .; j_call: TRBJ2-5
cdr3_aa: CASSLWEGEQYF; cdr3_nt: TGTGCCAGCAGTTTATGGGAGGGGGAGCAGTACTTC; d_call: TRBD2; v_call: TRBV7-2; clone_size: .; j_call: TRBJ2-7
cdr3_aa: CASSLEGGYTEAFF; cdr3_nt: TGCGCCAGCAGCTTGGAGGGTGGGTACACTGAAGCTTTCTTT; d_call: .; v_call: TRBV5-1; clone_size: once; j_call: TRBJ1-1
cdr3_aa: CASSPGQHTGELFF; cdr3_nt: TGTGCCAGCAGCCCGGGACAGCACACCGGGGAGCTGTTTTTT; d_call: TRBD1; v_call: TRBV7-9; clone_size: .; j_call: TRBJ2-2
cdr3_aa: CASSEAGLAGIYNEQFF; cdr3_nt: TGTGCCAGCAGCGAGGCAGGACTAGCGGGGATCTACAATGAGCAGTTCTTC; d_call: TRBD2; v_call: TRBV9; clone_size: .; j_call: TRBJ2-1
cdr3_aa: CASWRGVGNTIYF; cdr3_nt: TGTGCCAGCTGGCGGGGCGTTGGAAACACCATATATTTT; d_call: .; v_call: TRBV6-5; clone_size: once; j_call: TRBJ1-3
cdr3_aa: CASREVAGNQPQHF; cdr3_nt: TGCGCCAGCAGGGAGGTGGCTGGCAATCAGCCCCAGCATTTT; d_call: .; v_call: TRBV10-2; clone_size: .; j_call: TRBJ1-5
cdr3_aa: CASSARTGTGELFF; cdr3_nt: TGTGCCAGCAGCGCCCGGACAGGAACCGGGGAGCTGTTTTTT; d_call: TRBD1; v_call: TRBV9; clone_size: .; j_call: TRBJ2-2
cdr3_aa: CASSGLLYEQYF; cdr3_nt: TGTGCCAGCAGTGGGCTTCTCTACGAGCAGTACTTC; d_call: .; v_call: TRBV27; clone_size: .; j_call: TRBJ2-7
cdr3_aa: CASNKQQGANTEAFF; cdr3_nt: TGCGCCAGCAACAAACAACAGGGGGCGAACACTGAAGCTTTCTTT; d_call: TRBD1; v_call: TRBV5-1; clone_size: .; j_call: TRBJ1-1